The clone carrying this T cell receptor beta chain was seen once. Its antigen remains unidentified. The data stem from a study of cytomegalovirus exposure and HLA in healthy donors. It was with 60 Vbeta and 13 Jbeta primers that the PCR ran. Here immunoSEQ multiplex PCR was the method, and the copy in TCRdb shows in-frame clones only, minus some. The repertoire holds over 200,000 clones, with 70% to 85% as singletons. Study outcomes and limitations: A later analysis linked a missense DCLRE1C variant to TCR beta V- and J-gene trimming. The authors enumerated roughly 160 TCR beta chains as linked to cytomegalovirus.

The CDR3 is 15 amino acids. Germline V CDR1 and CDR2: MDHEN, SYDVKM. Trimming shortened V by 8 bases and J by 0 bases, and 14 bases separated the two germline ends. This clonotype was obtained from a middle-aged woman in good health and CMV-seronegative. The chain links TRBV28 to TRBJ2-1, with D possibly matching TRBD1 (6 bases). Sequencing was done on a sample of PBMCs. The CDR3 spells CASRNRDTSYNEQFF. The CDR3 bases are TGTGCCAGCCGGAACCGGGACACCTCCTACAATGAGCAGTTCTTC.